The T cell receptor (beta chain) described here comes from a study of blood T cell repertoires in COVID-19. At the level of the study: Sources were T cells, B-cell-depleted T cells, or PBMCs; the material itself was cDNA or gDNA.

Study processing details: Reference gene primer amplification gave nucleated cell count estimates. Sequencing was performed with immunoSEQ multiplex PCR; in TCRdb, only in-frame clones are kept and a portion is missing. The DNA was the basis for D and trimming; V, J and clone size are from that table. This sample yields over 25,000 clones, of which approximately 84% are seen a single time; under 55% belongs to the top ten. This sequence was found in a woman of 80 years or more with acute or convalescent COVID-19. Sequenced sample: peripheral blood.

The CDR3 sequence is CASSFRQEDTEAFF. The CDR3 DNA is TGTGCCAGCAGCTTTCGGCAGGAGGACACTGAAGCTTTCTTT. This chain uses TRBV7-6 with TRBJ1-1; D is unclear. Germline CDR1 and CDR2: SGHVS and FNYEAQ. The CDR3 totals 14 residues. The V gene lost 3 bases and the J gene lost 3 bases, with 11 bases spanning the gap.